These T cell receptor beta chains were read from a single sample in a study of human T cells and chemical hapten exposure. TCRdb ran MiXCR on the RACE reads and lists one entry per CDR3 protein. The sample lists under 90,000 distinct CDR3 sequences, about 9% occurring once. What was sequenced was whole blood. All receptors come from a male donor in good health. Some clones in this sample may be carry-over from other donors' samples. Both conserved end residues are part of each CDR3. The order of the fields is J gene, D gene, clone size, V gene, CDR3 DNA, CDR3 protein. D genes are given only for firm matches. Not all rows give a size; the values are once, few, many and, for expanded clones, a class.

J: TRBJ1-1
D: NA
size: NA
V: TRBV6-2/TRBV6-3
DNA: TGTGCCAGCAGTTACGAGGGCAGGGTAGCTTTCTTT
CDR3: CASSYEGRVAFF

J: TRBJ1-1
D: NA
size: many
V: TRBV7-9
DNA: TGTGCCAGCAGCTTAACAGGGTTAAACACTGAAGCTTTCTTT
CDR3: CASSLTGLNTEAFF

J: TRBJ1-3
D: NA
size: few
V: TRBV20-1
DNA: TGCAGTGCTTACGCATCGGGGGGAAACACCATATATTTT
CDR3: CSAYASGGNTIYF

J: TRBJ2-1
D: NA
size: few
V: TRBV5-4
DNA: TGTGCCAGCAGCTTGGAGCGGCTAGACCCGTTCTTC
CDR3: CASSLERLDPFF

J: TRBJ2-7
D: NA
size: many
V: TRBV20-1
DNA: TGCAGTGCTAGAGTAGGGGGAGCAGAGCAGTACTTC
CDR3: CSARVGGAEQYF

J: TRBJ1-2
D: NA
size: few
V: TRBV29-1
DNA: TGCAGCGTCGAAACGCAGGGGCGACTATATAACTATGGCTACACCTTC
CDR3: CSVETQGRLYNYGYTF

J: TRBJ2-7
D: TRBD1
size: few
V: TRBV27
DNA: TGTGCCAGCAGTTCTGCAGGACAGGGGAGGTACGAGCAGTACTTC
CDR3: CASSSAGQGRYEQYF

J: TRBJ2-7
D: NA
size: NA
V: TRBV3-1
DNA: TGTGCCAGCAGCCGAGAGGGGTACGAGCAGTACTTC
CDR3: CASSREGYEQYF

J: TRBJ1-4
D: NA
size: few
V: TRBV9
DNA: TGTGCCAGCAGCCCCCGGTCAGGGGAGGAAAAACTGTTTTTT
CDR3: CASSPRSGEEKLFF

J: TRBJ1-4
D: NA
size: many
V: TRBV12-3/TRBV12-4
DNA: TGTGCCAGCCTAGCAGGGGAGGAAAAACTGTTTTTT
CDR3: CASLAGEEKLFF

J: TRBJ2-1
D: TRBD2
size: NA
V: TRBV11-2
DNA: TGTGCCAGCAGTCCCGACATAGCGGGAGGGGGGAATGAGCAGTTCTTC
CDR3: CASSPDIAGGGNEQFF

J: TRBJ1-6
D: NA
size: few
V: TRBV20-1
DNA: TGCAGTGCTAGCTCCGGGCAGGCGGACTATAATTCACCCCTCCACTTT
CDR3: CSASSGQADYNSPLHF

J: TRBJ2-7
D: NA
size: few
V: TRBV20-1
DNA: TGCAGTGCTAGAAAGGGGACCGACTCCTACGAGCAGTACTTC
CDR3: CSARKGTDSYEQYF

J: TRBJ2-3
D: NA
size: few
V: TRBV4-2
DNA: TGTGCCAGCAGCCAAGAACGGGTCGGGTCTAGCACAGATACGCAGTATTTT
CDR3: CASSQERVGSSTDTQYF

J: TRBJ2-4
D: TRBD1
size: NA
V: TRBV2
DNA: TGTGCCAACACAGGGGAAAATGTCAAAAACATTCAGTACTTC
CDR3: CANTGENVKNIQYF

J: TRBJ1-2
D: NA
size: NA
V: TRBV5-4
DNA: TGTGCCAGCAGCTTGGAGGGACATAGCTATGGCTACACCTTC
CDR3: CASSLEGHSYGYTF

J: TRBJ2-7
D: NA
size: few
V: TRBV5-1
DNA: TGCGCCAGCAGCATCGGACAGGAGCAGTACTTC
CDR3: CASSIGQEQYF

J: TRBJ2-6
D: NA
size: few
V: TRBV12-5
DNA: TGTGCTAGTGGTTTGGTTTCGGGTCCTCTTGGGGCCAACGTCCTGACTTTC
CDR3: CASGLVSGPLGANVLTF

J: TRBJ1-1
D: NA
size: few
V: TRBV29-1
DNA: TGCAGCGTTTTCGAGAGGGGGGGGGGGATGAACACTGAAGCTTTCTTT
CDR3: CSVFERGGGMNTEAFF

J: TRBJ2-3
D: NA
size: few
V: TRBV20-1
DNA: TGCAGTGCTAGAGATCCCTCCGCATCCGGTACGCAGTATTTT
CDR3: CSARDPSASGTQYF

J: TRBJ1-4
D: NA
size: many
V: TRBV12-3/TRBV12-4
DNA: TGTGCCAGCAGTTTAATGGGAACTAATGAAAAACTGTTTTTT
CDR3: CASSLMGTNEKLFF

J: TRBJ2-1
D: NA
size: many
V: TRBV6-6
DNA: TGTGCCAGCAGTTACTCGTTTGAGGGGCCGGGGTACAATGAGCAGTTCTTC
CDR3: CASSYSFEGPGYNEQFF

J: TRBJ1-1
D: NA
size: NA
V: TRBV29-1
DNA: TGCAGCGTCAATGCGGGGGGTAACACTGAAGCTTTCTTT
CDR3: CSVNAGGNTEAFF

J: TRBJ1-1
D: TRBD1
size: NA
V: TRBV6-1
DNA: TGTGCCAGCAGCCGACAGGGGATGAACACTGAAGCTTTCTTT
CDR3: CASSRQGMNTEAFF

J: TRBJ2-1
D: NA
size: NA
V: TRBV7-9
DNA: TGTGCCAGCAGCTTAAGGGCGACGGGAGACGCCAATGAGCAGTTCTTC
CDR3: CASSLRATGDANEQFF

J: TRBJ2-3
D: NA
size: few
V: TRBV7-2
DNA: TGTGCCAGCAGCTTGAGACAGACAGATACGCAGTATTTT
CDR3: CASSLRQTDTQYF

J: TRBJ2-6
D: NA
size: few
V: TRBV5-1
DNA: TGCGCCAGCAGCTTGTCGGACACAACTGGGGCCAACGTCCTGACTTTC
CDR3: CASSLSDTTGANVLTF

J: TRBJ1-2
D: NA
size: NA
V: TRBV13
DNA: TGTGCCAGCAGCTTATGGGGAGGGACGGCCTCCTTCTATGGCTACACCTTC
CDR3: CASSLWGGTASFYGYTF

J: TRBJ2-3
D: TRBD2
size: NA
V: TRBV6-6
DNA: TGTGCCAGCAGTGTAAGCGGGAGTGGAGATACGCAGTATTTT
CDR3: CASSVSGSGDTQYF

J: TRBJ2-1
D: NA
size: few
V: TRBV13
DNA: TGTGCCAGCAGCTTCGGCGGGGGCGGCGATAATGAGCAGTTCTTC
CDR3: CASSFGGGGDNEQFF

J: TRBJ1-3
D: NA
size: few
V: TRBV7-2
DNA: NA
CDR3: CASSFFGESGNTIYF

J: TRBJ2-7
D: NA
size: NA
V: TRBV6-6
DNA: TGTGCCAGCAGTCCCCCGAAGGTCTGGGGGGTTACCTACGAGCAGTACTTC
CDR3: CASSPPKVWGVTYEQYF

J: TRBJ2-2
D: NA
size: few
V: TRBV4-1
DNA: TGCGCCAGCCGGGATAACACCGGGGAGCTGTTTTTT
CDR3: CASRDNTGELFF

J: TRBJ2-1
D: TRBD2
size: NA
V: TRBV9
DNA: TGTGCCAGCAGTTCCTACCCCTCGACTAGCCCCAATGAGCAGTTCTTC
CDR3: CASSSYPSTSPNEQFF

J: TRBJ2-7
D: NA
size: few
V: TRBV27
DNA: TGTGCCAGCAGTTTAGAAACCCCTGGACTGTTACGACCATACGAGCAGTACTTC
CDR3: CASSLETPGLLRPYEQYF

J: TRBJ1-4
D: NA
size: many
V: TRBV6-5
DNA: TGTGCCAGCAGTTACTCCGGGACGGTGGATGAAAAACTGTTTTTT
CDR3: CASSYSGTVDEKLFF

J: TRBJ2-7
D: NA
size: NA
V: TRBV20-1
DNA: TGCAGTGCGGCGGATGAGGGCGAGCAGTACTTC
CDR3: CSAADEGEQYF

J: TRBJ2-7
D: NA
size: NA
V: TRBV20-1
DNA: TGCAGTGCTAGAGTACCCCGAAAGCAATACGAGCAGTACTTC
CDR3: CSARVPRKQYEQYF

J: TRBJ1-3
D: NA
size: few
V: TRBV5-1
DNA: TGCGCCAGCAGCCGAACCGTAGACTCTGGAAACACCATATATTTT
CDR3: CASSRTVDSGNTIYF

J: TRBJ2-6
D: NA
size: NA
V: TRBV7-8
DNA: TGTGCCAGCAGCTTAGTTTCGGCCCACGGGGCCAACGTCCTGACTTTC
CDR3: CASSLVSAHGANVLTF